This TCR beta chain derives from a study of blood T cells in healthy people across ages. The germline CDR1 and CDR2 sequences are SNHLY and FYNNEI. Trimming took 6 bases from V and 0 from J; bases not matched to a gene: 2. The CDR3 covers 14 residues. A second PCR, run for roughly 7 to 12 cycles, used a sample-barcoded 5' primer plus a J-beta primer mix. TCRdb ran MiXCR on the 5' RACE reads and lists one entry per CDR3 protein. Of about 1.8 million distinct CDR3 sequences in the sample, about 49% were seen once. This receptor was identified in a woman in her forties in good health. Sequencing used blood. This chain joins TRBV2 and TRBJ1-3, with TRBD1 matching over 7 bases. CDR3 nucleotides: TGTGCCAGCAGATCAGGGGGCTCTGGAAACACCATATATTTT. Translated: CASRSGGSGNTIYF.